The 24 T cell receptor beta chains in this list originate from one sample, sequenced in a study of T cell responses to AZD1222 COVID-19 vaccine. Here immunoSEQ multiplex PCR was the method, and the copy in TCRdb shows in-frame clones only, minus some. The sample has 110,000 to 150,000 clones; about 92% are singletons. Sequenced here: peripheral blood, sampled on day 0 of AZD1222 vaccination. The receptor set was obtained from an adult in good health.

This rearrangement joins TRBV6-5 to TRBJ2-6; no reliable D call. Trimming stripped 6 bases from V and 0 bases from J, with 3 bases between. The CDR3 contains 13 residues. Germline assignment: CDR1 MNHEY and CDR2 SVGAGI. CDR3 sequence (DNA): TGTGCCAGCAGGGACTCTGGGGCCAACGTCCTGACTTTC. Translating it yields CASRDSGANVLTF.

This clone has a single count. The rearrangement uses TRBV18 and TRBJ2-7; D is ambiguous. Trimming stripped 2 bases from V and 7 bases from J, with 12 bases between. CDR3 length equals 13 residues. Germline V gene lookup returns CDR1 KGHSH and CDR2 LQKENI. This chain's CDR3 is CASSPGSPGEQYF. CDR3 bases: TGTGCCAGCTCACCAGGTAGTCCTGGGGAGCAGTACTTC.

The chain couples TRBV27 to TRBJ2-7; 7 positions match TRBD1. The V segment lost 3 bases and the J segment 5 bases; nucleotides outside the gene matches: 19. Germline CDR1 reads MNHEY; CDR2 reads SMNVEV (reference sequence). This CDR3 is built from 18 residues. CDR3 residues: CASSLSRTGVVVGDEQYF. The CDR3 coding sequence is TGTGCCAGCAGTTTGAGTCGGACAGGAGTAGTGGTTGGCGACGAGCAGTACTTC.

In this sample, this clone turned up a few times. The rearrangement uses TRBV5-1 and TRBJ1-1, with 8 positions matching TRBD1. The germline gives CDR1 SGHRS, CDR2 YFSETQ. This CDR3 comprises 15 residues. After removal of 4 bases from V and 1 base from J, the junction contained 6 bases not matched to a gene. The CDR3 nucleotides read TGCGCCAGCAGCGTGGACAGGGTCGGGAACACTGAAGCTTTCTTT. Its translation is CASSVDRVGNTEAFF.

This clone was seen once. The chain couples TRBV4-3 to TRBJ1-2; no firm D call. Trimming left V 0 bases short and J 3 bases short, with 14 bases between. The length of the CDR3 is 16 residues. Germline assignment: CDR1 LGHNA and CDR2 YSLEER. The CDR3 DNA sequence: TGCGCCAGCAGCCAAGAAGTTGGAGGCATTTACTATGGCTACACCTTC. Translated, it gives CASSQEVGGIYYGYTF.

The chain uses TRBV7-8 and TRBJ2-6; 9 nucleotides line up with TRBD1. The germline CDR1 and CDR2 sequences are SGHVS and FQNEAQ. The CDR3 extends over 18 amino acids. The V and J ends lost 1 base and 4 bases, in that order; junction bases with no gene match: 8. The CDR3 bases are TGTGCCAGCAGCTTAGGGGCGGACAGGGGATTCGGGGCCAACGTCCTGACTTTC. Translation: CASSLGADRGFGANVLTF. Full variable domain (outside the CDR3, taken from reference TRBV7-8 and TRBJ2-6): GAGVSQSPRYKVAKRGQDVALRCDPISGHVSLFWYQQALGQGPEFLTYFQNEAQLDKSGLPSDRFFAERPEGSVSTLKIQRTQQEDSAVYLCASSLGADRGFGANVLTFGAGSRLTVL.

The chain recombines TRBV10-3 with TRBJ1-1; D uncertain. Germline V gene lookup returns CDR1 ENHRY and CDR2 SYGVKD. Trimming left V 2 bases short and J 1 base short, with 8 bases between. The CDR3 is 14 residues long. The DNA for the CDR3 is TGTGCCATCAGTGAGCGTTACAGGAACACTGAAGCTTTCTTT. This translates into CAISERYRNTEAFF.

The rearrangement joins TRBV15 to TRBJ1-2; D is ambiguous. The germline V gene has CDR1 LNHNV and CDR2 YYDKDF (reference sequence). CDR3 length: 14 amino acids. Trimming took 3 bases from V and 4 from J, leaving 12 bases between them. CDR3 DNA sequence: TGTGCCACCAGCAGTTCCCTTGCGGGCTATGGCTACACCTTC. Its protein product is CATSSSLAGYGYTF.

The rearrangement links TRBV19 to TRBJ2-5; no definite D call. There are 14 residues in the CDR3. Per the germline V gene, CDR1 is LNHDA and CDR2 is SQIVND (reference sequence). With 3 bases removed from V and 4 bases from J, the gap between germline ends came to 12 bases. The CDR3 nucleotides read TGTGCCAGTAGTATTGTAGGGCTTGCAGAGACCCAGTACTTC. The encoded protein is CASSIVGLAETQYF.

The CDR3 loop reads CASSLEGGGRASFYEQYF. CDR3 nucleotide sequence: TGCGCCAGCAGCTTGGAAGGTGGGGGGAGAGCCTCCTTCTACGAGCAGTACTTC. This chain joins TRBV5-1 and TRBJ2-7, with D possibly being TRBD2 (6 bases). V shed 0 bases and J shed 3 bases, with 22 bases lying between them. The CDR3 is 18 amino acids. Germline V gene lookup returns CDR1 SGHRS and CDR2 YFSETQ.

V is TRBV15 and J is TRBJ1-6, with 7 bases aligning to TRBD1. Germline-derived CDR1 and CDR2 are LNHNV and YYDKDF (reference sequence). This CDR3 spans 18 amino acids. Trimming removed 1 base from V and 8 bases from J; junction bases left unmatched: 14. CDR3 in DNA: TGTGCCACCAGCAGAGCCGGGACAGTGAGTCGTTTGGATTCACCCCTCCACTTT. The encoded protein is CATSRAGTVSRLDSPLHF.

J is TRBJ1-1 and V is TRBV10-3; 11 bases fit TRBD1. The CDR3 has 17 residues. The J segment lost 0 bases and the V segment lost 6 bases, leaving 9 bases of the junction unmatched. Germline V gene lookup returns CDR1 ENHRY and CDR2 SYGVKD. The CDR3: CAIRTLGQGAMNTEAFF. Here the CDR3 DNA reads TGTGCCATCAGGACCCTAGGACAGGGGGCGATGAACACTGAAGCTTTCTTT.

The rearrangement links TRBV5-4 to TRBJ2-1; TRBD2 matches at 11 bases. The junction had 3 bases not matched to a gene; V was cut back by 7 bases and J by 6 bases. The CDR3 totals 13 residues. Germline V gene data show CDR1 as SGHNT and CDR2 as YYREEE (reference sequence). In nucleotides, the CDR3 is TGTGCCAGCTTACTAGCGGGGGCCAATGAGCAGTTCTTC. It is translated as CASLLAGANEQFF.

The CDR3 here is CASALVGATGETQYF. As DNA, the CDR3 is TGTGCCAGCGCTTTGGTGGGGGCGACCGGGGAGACCCAGTACTTC. This chain uses TRBV5-4 with TRBJ2-5; weak D call: TRBD1 (6 bases). This CDR3 has 15 amino acids. In germline, CDR1 is SGHNT, CDR2 YYREEE (reference sequence). Between the trimmed V and J ends, which lost 7 bases and 5 bases, there was a span of 21 bases.

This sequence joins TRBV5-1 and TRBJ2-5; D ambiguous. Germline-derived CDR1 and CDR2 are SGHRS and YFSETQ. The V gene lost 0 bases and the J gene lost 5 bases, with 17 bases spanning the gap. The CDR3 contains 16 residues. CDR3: CASSLGVRISFETQYF. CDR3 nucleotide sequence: TGCGCCAGCAGCTTGGGGGTGCGAATTTCATTTGAGACCCAGTACTTC.

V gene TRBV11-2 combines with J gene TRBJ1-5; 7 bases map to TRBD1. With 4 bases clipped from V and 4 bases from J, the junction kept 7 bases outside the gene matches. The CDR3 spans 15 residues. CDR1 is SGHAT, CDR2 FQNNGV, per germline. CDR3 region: CASSSRQGRNQPQHF. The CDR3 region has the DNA TGTGCCAGCAGCTCCAGACAGGGTAGGAATCAGCCCCAGCATTTT.

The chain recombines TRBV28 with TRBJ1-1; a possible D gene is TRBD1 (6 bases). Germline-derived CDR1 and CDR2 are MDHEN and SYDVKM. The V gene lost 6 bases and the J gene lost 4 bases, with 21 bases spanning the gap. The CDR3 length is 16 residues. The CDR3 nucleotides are TGTGCCAGCAGAGGGGGAGAATGGGGGAGGGGCACTGAAGCTTTCTTT. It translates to CASRGGEWGRGTEAFF.

The DNA for the CDR3 is TGTGCCAGCAGCTTAAATGGTGGAGGCTCCTACGAGCAGTACTTC. Protein product: CASSLNGGGSYEQYF. The V call is TRBV7-2, the J call TRBJ2-7; TRBD2 might be the D (5 bases). The CDR3 has 15 residues. Trimming removed 2 bases from V and 0 bases from J, with 11 bases in between. Germline assignment: CDR1 SGHTA and CDR2 FQGNSA.

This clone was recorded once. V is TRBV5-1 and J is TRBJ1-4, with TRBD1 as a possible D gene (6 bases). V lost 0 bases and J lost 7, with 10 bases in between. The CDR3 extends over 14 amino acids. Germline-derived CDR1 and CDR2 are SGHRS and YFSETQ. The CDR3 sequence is CASSLERGSEKLFF. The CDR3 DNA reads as TGCGCCAGCAGCTTGGAGAGGGGGAGTGAAAAACTGTTTTTT.

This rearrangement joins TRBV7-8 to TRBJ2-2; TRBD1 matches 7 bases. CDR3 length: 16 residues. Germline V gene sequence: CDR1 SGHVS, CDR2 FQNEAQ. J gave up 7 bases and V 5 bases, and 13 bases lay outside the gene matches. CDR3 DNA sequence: TGTGCCAGCAGCGTCCGGGACAGAGGCCAAGTCGGGGAGCTGTTTTTT. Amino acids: CASSVRDRGQVGELFF.

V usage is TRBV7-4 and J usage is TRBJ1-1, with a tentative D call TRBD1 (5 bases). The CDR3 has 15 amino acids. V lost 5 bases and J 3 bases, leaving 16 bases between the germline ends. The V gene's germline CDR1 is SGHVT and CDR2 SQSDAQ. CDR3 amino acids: CASSPIGGEDTEAFF. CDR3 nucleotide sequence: TGTGCCAGCAGCCCCATTGGGGGAGAGGACACTGAAGCTTTCTTT. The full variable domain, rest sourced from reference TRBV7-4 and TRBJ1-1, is GAGVSQSPRYKVAKRGRDVALRCDSISGHVTLYWYRQTLGQGSEVLTYSQSDAQRDKSGRPSGRFSAERPERSVSTLKIQRTEQGDSAVYLCASSPIGGEDTEAFFGQGTRLTVV.

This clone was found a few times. The DNA of the CDR3 is TGTGCCAGCAGCTTATTTAGAAAACCTAACACCGGGGAGCTGTTTTTT. It codes for CASSLFRKPNTGELFF. The V and J genes are TRBV7-9 and TRBJ2-2, with no clear D. Trimming removed 2 bases at V and 2 bases at J, with 12 bases between. CDR3 length: 16 amino acids. From germline, CDR1 is SEHNR and CDR2 FQNEAQ (reference sequence).

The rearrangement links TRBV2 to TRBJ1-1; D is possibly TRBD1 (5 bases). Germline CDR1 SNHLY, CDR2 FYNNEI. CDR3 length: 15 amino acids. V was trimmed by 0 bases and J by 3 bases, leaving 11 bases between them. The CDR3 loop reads CASSEASARDTEAFF. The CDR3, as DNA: TGTGCCAGCAGTGAAGCCTCGGCCAGGGACACTGAAGCTTTCTTT.

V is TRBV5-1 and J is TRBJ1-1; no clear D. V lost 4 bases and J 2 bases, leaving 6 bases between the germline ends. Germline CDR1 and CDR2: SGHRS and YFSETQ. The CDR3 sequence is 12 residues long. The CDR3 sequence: CASSLSNTEAFF. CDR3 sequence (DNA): TGCGCCAGCAGCCTTTCTAACACTGAAGCTTTCTTT. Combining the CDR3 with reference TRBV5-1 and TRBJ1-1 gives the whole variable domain KAGVTQTPRYLIKTRGQQVTLSCSPISGHRSVSWYQQTPGQGLQFLFEYFSETQRNKGNFPGRFSGRQFSNSRSEMNVSTLELGDSALYLCASSLSNTEAFFGQGTRLTVV.